The 31 T cell receptor beta chains reported below all come from one sample, sequenced in a study of blood T cell repertoires in COVID-19. Sequencing was performed with immunoSEQ multiplex PCR; in TCRdb, only in-frame clones are kept and a portion is missing. The sample has about 270,000 clones, around 86% seen once. The sequenced sample was peripheral blood. The receptors come from a woman in her fifties or sixties who had recovered from COVID-19.

The rearrangement links TRBV7-2 to TRBJ1-5, with unresolved D. CDR3 length equals 19 residues. CDR1 and CDR2 from the germline V gene are SGHTA and FQGNSA. V shed 2 bases and J shed 1 base, with 21 bases lying between them. Here the CDR3 DNA reads TGTGCCAGCAGCTTAAAATCGGGGTTATTCGATCTCAGCAATCAGCCCCAGCATTTT. This sequence encodes CASSLKSGLFDLSNQPQHF.

The J gene is TRBJ2-1, the V gene TRBV18; 7 nucleotides line up with TRBD2. The trim removed 6 bases at V and 6 bases at J, leaving 5 bases unmatched. The CDR3 sequence is 13 residues long. Germline lookup yields CDR1 KGHSH and CDR2 LQKENI. The CDR3 coding sequence is TGTGCCAGCTCCCGATCTAGCGGCAATGAGCAGTTCTTC. It yields the protein CASSRSSGNEQFF.

This clone was seen just once. The chain couples TRBV21-1 to TRBJ2-7; TRBD2 is the table's D call, not checked against the DNA. TRBV21-1 is given as a pseudogene. The CDR3 consists of 15 residues. The CDR3 spells CASSKAPRGDYEQYF. The DNA for the CDR3 is TGTGCCAGCAGCAAAGCCCCTAGAGGCGACTACGAGCAGTACTTC.

Concerning this clone itself: A much larger clone differs by one base, so this may be a read error. The chain recombines TRBV7-6 with TRBJ2-7; 7 nucleotides match TRBD1. There are 14 residues in the CDR3. Per germline, CDR1 SGHVS and CDR2 FNYEAQ. V was clipped by 3 bases and J by 2 bases; unmatched bases: 4. The CDR3 protein is CASSFTGQTYEQYF. CDR3 bases: TGTGCCAGCAGCTTCACGGGACAGACCTACGAGCAGTACTTC.

Written as DNA, the CDR3 is TGTGCCAGCAGGTCGGAGGACCCGCACGAGCAGTACTTC. This sequence encodes CASRSEDPHEQYF. The rearrangement joins TRBV28 to TRBJ2-7; D might be TRBD2 (5 bases). The CDR3 is 13 amino acids. CDR1 is MDHEN, CDR2 SYDVKM, per germline. Trimming pared 6 bases from V and 5 bases from J, leaving 14 bases between.

V gene TRBV5-1 combines with J gene TRBJ1-2; D not resolved. V lost 3 bases to trimming and J lost 6 bases, with 9 bases between them. The germline V gene encodes CDR1 SGHRS and CDR2 YFSETQ. CDR3 size: 12 residues. The CDR3 coding sequence is TGCGCCAGCAGCTGGGCCTCTCATGGCTACACCTTC. It encodes CASSWASHGYTF.

The genes are TRBV3-1 (or the pseudogene TRBV3-2) and TRBJ2-1, with 14 bases lining up with TRBD2. After removal of 4 bases from V and 0 bases from J, the junction contained 5 bases not matched to a gene. The CDR3 has 18 residues. CDR1 and CDR2 from the germline V gene are LGHDT and YNNKEL (reference sequence). Here the CDR3 DNA reads TGTGCCAGCAGCCTGGGACTAGCGGGGGTGAGCTCCTACAATGAGCAGTTCTTC. Its translation: CASSLGLAGVSSYNEQFF.

This clone was detected once. The chain is built from TRBV18 and TRBJ2-3; tentatively, D is TRBD2 (6 bases). The CDR3 extends over 15 amino acids. Per germline, CDR1 KGHSH and CDR2 LQKENI. With 0 bases removed from V and 6 bases from J, the gap between germline ends came to 13 bases. CDR3 protein: CASSPPRLADDTQYF. As DNA, the CDR3 is TGTGCCAGCTCACCACCAAGGTTAGCGGATGATACGCAGTATTTT.

V is TRBV11-1 and J is TRBJ2-7, with D possibly matching TRBD1 (5 bases). The V end was cut by 1 base, the J end by 6 bases, with 10 bases between. The CDR3 loop spans 13 amino acids. Per the germline V gene, CDR1 is SGHAT and CDR2 is FQDESV (reference sequence). The CDR3 reads CASSLVLGAEQYF. The CDR3 coding sequence is TGTGCCAGCAGCTTAGTCCTAGGGGCCGAGCAGTACTTC.

J is TRBJ2-1 and V is TRBV9; 8 bases match TRBD2. V was clipped by 3 bases and J by 9 bases; unmatched bases: 5. The CDR3 has 13 residues. Germline CDR1 is SGDLS and CDR2 is YYNGEE. CDR3 coding DNA: TGTGCCAGCAGCGACGGGGGGGCAGGTGAGCAGTTCTTC. Amino acids: CASSDGGAGEQFF.

The J gene is TRBJ2-3, the V gene TRBV15; 10 nucleotides line up with TRBD1. Germline V gene lookup returns CDR1 LNHNV and CDR2 YYDKDF (reference sequence). J gave up 3 bases and V 0 bases, and 3 bases lay outside the gene matches. The CDR3 spans 16 residues. CDR3 nucleotide sequence: TGTGCCACCAGCAGAGATGTGGACAGGGGGACAGATACGCAGTATTTT. Amino acids: CATSRDVDRGTDTQYF.

J is TRBJ2-5 and V is TRBV5-1; TRBD2 matches at 8 bases. The CDR3 runs 14 residues. Germline values: CDR1 SGHRS, CDR2 YFSETQ. The V segment lost 5 bases and the J segment 2 bases; nucleotides outside the gene matches: 5. CDR3 residues: CASSHSGDQETQYF. For the CDR3, the DNA is TGCGCCAGCAGTCATAGCGGGGATCAAGAGACCCAGTACTTC.

The chain combines TRBV28 with TRBJ1-2; D gene ambiguous. V shed 5 bases and J shed 3 bases, with 13 bases lying between them. The CDR3 sequence is 14 residues long. Germline assignment: CDR1 MDHEN and CDR2 SYDVKM. CDR3 in amino acids: CASSLEAGYYGYTF. CDR3 in DNA: TGTGCCAGCAGTCTCGAAGCAGGTTACTATGGCTACACCTTC.

J is TRBJ1-2 and V is TRBV19, with unresolved D. The CDR3 extends over 9 amino acids. V was shortened by 10 bases and J by 6 bases, with 6 bases between the two germline ends. Germline V lookup: CDR1 LNHDA, CDR2 SQIVND (reference sequence). Here the CDR3 reads CATRDGYTF. CDR3 coding DNA: TGTGCCACCCGCGATGGCTACACCTTC.

This CDR3 reads CASSEPMGAPLNYGYTF. DNA of the CDR3: TGTGCCAGCAGTGAACCAATGGGGGCGCCCCTCAACTATGGCTACACCTTC. This chain uses TRBV6-1 with TRBJ1-2; possible D gene TRBD1, 6 bases. The V gene's germline CDR1 is MNHNS and CDR2 SASEGT. The CDR3 length is 17 residues. Trimming cost V 2 bases and J 2 bases, with 18 bases left between them.

In its sample, this clone was seen a few times. J is TRBJ2-5 and V is TRBV7-2, with TRBD2 matching over 12 bases. The CDR3 length is 19 residues. Looked up from germline, CDR1 is SGHTA and CDR2 is FQGNSA. Germline trimming cut 0 bases from V and 0 bases from J; bases unmatched to any gene: 8. The CDR3 DNA reads TGTGCCAGCAGCTTAGCGCTAACTAGCGGGGGGACGTACCAAGAGACCCAGTACTTC. Protein product: CASSLALTSGGTYQETQYF.

The rearrangement joins TRBV14 to TRBJ2-3; 7 bases line up with TRBD1. The germline CDR1 and CDR2 sequences are SGHDN and FVKESK. The V and J ends lost 0 bases and 5 bases, in that order; junction bases with no gene match: 5. The length of the CDR3 is 15 residues. CDR3 amino acids: CASSQERGQGDTQYF. CDR3 DNA sequence: TGTGCCAGCAGCCAAGAGAGGGGGCAGGGAGATACGCAGTATTTT.

The V call is TRBV7-6, the J call TRBJ1-5; no firm D call. From germline, CDR1 is SGHVS and CDR2 FNYEAQ. V lost 1 base to trimming and J lost 3 bases, with 13 bases between them. This CDR3 region has 16 residues. The CDR3 nucleotides are TGTGCCAGCAGCTTAGGAGGCAGATCGATCAATCAGCCCCAGCATTTT. The encoded protein is CASSLGGRSINQPQHF.

The rearrangement links TRBV5-1 to TRBJ2-7; a weak D match, TRBD1 (6 bases). The CDR3 spans 14 residues. Germline CDR1 SGHRS, CDR2 YFSETQ. The V end lost 4 bases, the J end lost 0 bases, and 11 bases lay between the germline ends. This chain's CDR3 is CASSRWDNSYEQYF. CDR3 coding DNA: TGCGCCAGCAGCCGCTGGGACAACTCCTACGAGCAGTACTTC. The complete variable domain, with remaining parts taken from reference TRBV5-1 and TRBJ2-7, reads KAGVTQTPRYLIKTRGQQVTLSCSPISGHRSVSWYQQTPGQGLQFLFEYFSETQRNKGNFPGRFSGRQFSNSRSEMNVSTLELGDSALYLCASSRWDNSYEQYFGPGTRLTVT.

V gene TRBV18 combines with J gene TRBJ2-7; 7 positions agree with TRBD1. V gave up 3 bases and J gave up 0 bases; unmatched junction bases: 5. The CDR3 extends over 15 amino acids. Germline CDR1 reads KGHSH; CDR2 reads LQKENI. The CDR3 coding sequence is TGTGCCAGCTCACCCGACCGGGACAGCTCCTACGAGCAGTACTTC. Its protein is CASSPDRDSSYEQYF.

This rearrangement joins TRBV11-1 to TRBJ2-7; a weak D match, TRBD2 (6 bases). From germline, CDR1 is SGHAT and CDR2 FQDESV (reference sequence). V gave up 5 bases and J gave up 7 bases, with 18 bases separating them. This CDR3 has 14 amino acids. This CDR3 reads CASSPRGTLGEQYF. CDR3 DNA sequence: TGTGCCAGCAGCCCCCGGGGGACCCTAGGAGAGCAGTACTTC.

A note on this clone: Other DNA variants within this sample encode the same CDR3. The chain recombines TRBV13 with TRBJ2-2; 9 positions match TRBD1. The junction had 5 bases not matched to a gene; V was cut back by 5 bases and J by 4 bases. The germline V gene has CDR1 PRHDT and CDR2 FYEKMQ (reference sequence). CDR3 size: 15 residues. The chain's CDR3 is CASSEGQGITGELFF. The CDR3 DNA reads as TGTGCCAGCAGCGAGGGACAGGGAATCACCGGGGAGCTGTTTTTT.

The chain uses TRBV28 and TRBJ1-6; D unclear. Germline values: CDR1 MDHEN, CDR2 SYDVKM. V lost 3 bases to trimming and J lost 4 bases, with 7 bases between them. CDR3 length equals 14 residues. CDR3 sequence (DNA): TGTGCCAGCAGTTTCCGGGAGTATAATTCACCCCTCCACTTT. Its translation: CASSFREYNSPLHF.

The V call is TRBV7-9, the J call TRBJ2-2; D not resolved. Germline loops: CDR1 SEHNR, CDR2 FQNEAQ (reference sequence). The CDR3 runs to 15 residues. V lost 1 base, J lost 4 bases, and 10 bases lay in between. CDR3 sequence reads: CASSLDTPITGELFF. CDR3 nucleotides: TGTGCCAGCAGCTTAGATACACCAATCACCGGGGAGCTGTTTTTT.

V usage is TRBV21-1 and J usage is TRBJ2-5; the DNA was not used to check the table's D call, TRBD2. TRBV21-1 is shown as a pseudogene. The CDR3 spans 15 residues. The CDR3 DNA sequence: TGTGCCAGCAGCAAAGTGAGTAGCAGAGAAGAGACCCAGTACTTC. Translating gives CASSKVSSREETQYF.

V usage is TRBV19 and J usage is TRBJ1-6; no clear D. V was cut by 6 bases and J by 1 base, with 16 bases left in between. Germline CDR1 LNHDA, CDR2 SQIVND (reference sequence). There are 17 residues in the CDR3. The CDR3 protein is CASSIMRGLSYNSPLHF. The CDR3 DNA reads TGTGCCAGTAGCATCATGAGAGGGTTGTCCTATAATTCACCCCTCCACTTT.

The CDR3 is CASRGASGLSSGANVLTF. CDR3 DNA: TGTGCCAGCAGGGGAGCTAGCGGGCTCAGCTCTGGGGCCAACGTCCTGACTTTC. This chain joins TRBV2 and TRBJ2-6; 8 bases are shared with TRBD2. Germline CDR1 SNHLY, CDR2 FYNNEI. This CDR3 has 18 residues. Germline trimming cut 6 bases from V and 0 bases from J; bases unmatched to any gene: 10.

The CDR3 DNA follows: TGTGCCAGTAGTACTTACAGGGGTACCTACGAGCAGTACTTC. Protein product: CASSTYRGTYEQYF. This chain links TRBV19 with TRBJ2-7; 7 bases fit TRBD1. J lost 2 bases, V lost 4 bases, and 5 bases had no gene match. The length of the CDR3 is 14 residues. Germline V gene lookup returns CDR1 LNHDA and CDR2 SQIVND (reference sequence).

The V call is TRBV15, the J call TRBJ2-2; the D gene is possibly TRBD1 (6 bases). This CDR3 region has 19 residues. Germline V gene sequence: CDR1 LNHNV, CDR2 YYDKDF (reference sequence). Trimming stripped 1 base from V and 5 bases from J, with 23 bases between. CDR3 in amino acids: CATSRGEGVGGFLTGELFF. The DNA of the CDR3 is TGTGCCACCAGCAGAGGAGAGGGGGTAGGGGGTTTTCTTACCGGGGAGCTGTTTTTT. Full variable domain (remainder filled in from reference TRBV15 and TRBJ2-2): DAMVIQNPRYQVTQFGKPVTLSCSQTLNHNVMYWYQQKSSQAPKLLFHYYDKDFNNEADTPDNFQSRRPNTSFCFLDIRSPGLGDTAMYLCATSRGEGVGGFLTGELFFGEGSRLTVL.

This clone has just one count. The rearrangement joins TRBV27 to TRBJ1-1, with a weak D call TRBD1 (5 bases). The V gene's germline CDR1 is MNHEY and CDR2 SMNVEV (reference sequence). Trimming took off 8 bases at V and 4 bases at J, with 17 bases between the two ends. The CDR3 sequence is 14 residues long. The DNA of the CDR3 is TGTGCCAGCCGCCCGGGGGAGGTGGGCACTGAAGCTTTCTTT. Encoded protein: CASRPGEVGTEAFF.

This clone was found a few times. The V and J genes are TRBV12-3 or TRBV12-4 and TRBJ1-2; 8 bases map to TRBD1. There are 13 residues in the CDR3. The ends lost 5 bases at V and 4 bases at J; junction bases unmatched: 3. The CDR3 DNA sequence: TGTGCCAGCAGTACCGGGACAGGCTATGGCTACACCTTC. Translating gives CASSTGTGYGYTF.